What follows are 5 T cell receptor beta chains derived from one specimen sequenced in a study of vaccination and CD4 T cells after COVID-19. Specified treatment: roughly 10-day PBMC culture with coronavirus spike peptide pools or control peptides (ViraFEST assay). Sequenced with the Oncomine TCR Beta short-read assay was DNA taken from cultured CD4+ T cells. TCRdb called the PCR reads again in MiXCR, with one record for every CDR3 protein. The sample yields thousands of distinct CDR3 sequences, 61% seen once. Antigen specificity for these receptors is unknown. The sample consisted of CD4+ T cells from blood, cultured in vitro. The receptor source for this set is a human donor who had recovered from COVID-19.

This clonotype was seen a handful of times. The chain uses TRBV7-9 and TRBJ2-7; 7 bases agree with TRBD1. This CDR3 has 15 residues. CDR1 is SEHNR, CDR2 FQNEAQ, per germline (reference sequence). The junction had 7 bases not matched to a gene; V was cut back by 5 bases and J by 0 bases. The CDR3 loop is CASSKDRFGSYEQYF. The CDR3 coding sequence is TGTGCCAGCAGCAAGGACAGGTTTGGCTCCTACGAGCAGTACTTC.

A note on this clonotype: At one end the junction does not follow the germline gene, possibly because of a read error. This chain links TRBV6-5 with TRBJ1-1; D unclear. CDR1 MNHEY and CDR2 SVGAGI come from the germline V gene. CDR3 size: 15 residues. The CDR3 sequence is CASSYSEGTNSEAFF. Written as DNA, the CDR3 is TGTGCCAGCAGTTACTCGGAGGGCACGAACTCTGAAGCTTTCTTT.

The chain uses TRBV2 and TRBJ2-7; D ambiguous. V lost 4 bases and J 6 bases, leaving 7 bases between the germline ends. The germline V gene encodes CDR1 SNHLY and CDR2 FYNNEI. The CDR3 is 11 amino acids. This CDR3 is CASSGAIEQYF. CDR3 nucleotide sequence: TGTGCCAGCAGTGGAGCGATCGAGCAGTACTTC.

The chain is built from TRBV20-1 and TRBJ1-3; D gene uncertain. V was trimmed by 6 bases and J by 0 bases, leaving 12 bases between them. This CDR3 has 14 amino acids. CDR1 and CDR2 (germline): DFQATT, SNEGSKA (reference sequence). The CDR3 nucleotides read TGCAGTGCGGAGGCTGACCTCTCTGGAAACACCATATATTTT. It translates to CSAEADLSGNTIYF.

This clonotype has more than one count but fewer than ten. The CDR3 region is CASSLGPASTDTQYF. For the CDR3, the DNA is TGCGCCAGCAGCTTGGGGCCGGCTAGCACAGATACGCAGTATTTT. V is TRBV5-1 and J is TRBJ2-3; D is unresolved. The CDR3 sequence is 15 residues long. The ends were cut back, 0 bases at V and 0 bases at J, with 8 bases in the middle. Germline V gives CDR1 SGHRS, CDR2 YFSETQ.